Below are 7 T cell receptor beta chains sequenced from a single sample in a study of CD8+CD57+ T cells in acquired aplastic anemia. The TCR beta profiling, which covered VDJ combination and CDR3 sequence, was carried out using genomic DNA as the template. TCRdb redid the calling of the reads with MiXCR, one entry per CDR3 protein. The sample contains about 160,000 distinct CDR3 sequences, roughly 40% of which appear only once. Material: sorted CD4+, CD8+, or CD8+CD57+ T cells (not recorded which) from PBMCs. These TCRs come from a human donor in good health.

This clonotype was found many times. The chain combines TRBV7-9 with TRBJ2-2, with D possibly being TRBD2 (7 bases). The germline V gene encodes CDR1 SEHNR and CDR2 FQNEAQ (reference sequence). V lost 5 bases and J 4 bases, leaving 14 bases between the germline ends. This CDR3 comprises 15 residues. The CDR3 is CASSVGGHLTGELFF. The DNA for the CDR3 is TGTGCCAGCAGCGTGGGGGGGCACCTCACCGGGGAGCTGTTTTTT.

The CDR3 bases are TGTGCCAGCAGTGAAGACCACACAGATACGCAGTATTTT. Translation gives CASSEDHTDTQYF. The V call is TRBV7-2, the J call TRBJ2-3; D gene unclear. The V gene's germline CDR1 is SGHTA and CDR2 FQGNSA. V dropped 6 bases and J dropped 2 bases, with 9 bases sitting between them. This CDR3 comprises 13 residues.

Of note for this clonotype: Compared with germline, one end of the junction differs, possibly owing to a read error. This chain joins TRBV20-1 and TRBJ2-2; D possibly matches TRBD1 or TRBD2 (7 bases each). The CDR3 is 16 amino acids. The germline gives CDR1 DFQATT, CDR2 SNEGSKA (reference sequence). The CDR3 sequence is CGAQGGGGGFAGELFF. The CDR3 DNA sequence: TGCGGTGCCCAAGGGGGGGGAGGGGGCTTTGCCGGGGAGCTGTTTTTT.

The rearrangement uses TRBV7-9 and TRBJ2-2; D is possibly TRBD1 or TRBD2 (5 bases each). The V end was cut by 5 bases, the J end by 4 bases, with 14 bases between. This CDR3 has 15 residues. Germline V CDR1 and CDR2: SEHNR, FQNEAQ (reference sequence). Here the CDR3 reads CASSDPWGPTGELFF. The CDR3 bases are TGTGCCAGCAGCGATCCATGGGGACCCACCGGGGAGCTGTTTTTT.

The chain is built from TRBV24-1 and TRBJ2-5; 11 bases align to TRBD2. Per the germline V gene, CDR1 is KGHDR and CDR2 is SFDVKD. The CDR3 runs 15 residues. The V gene end was trimmed by 5 bases and the J gene end by 4 bases; junction bases not matched to a gene: 5. DNA for the CDR3: TGTGCCACCAGTGTGTCTCTAGCGGGAGGAGAGACCCAGTACTTC. Translating it yields CATSVSLAGGETQYF.

With respect to this clonotype: This sequence may be a read error, since a much larger clone differs from it by one base. The V gene is TRBV10-3, the J gene TRBJ2-1; 7 bases are shared with TRBD2. The CDR3 runs 12 residues. Germline values: CDR1 ENHRY, CDR2 SYGVKD. CDR3 DNA: TGTGCCAGCAGTGAATTTAGGGACTACGTATCCTTC. This codes for CASSEFRDYVSF.

The V and J genes are TRBV11-2 and TRBJ2-3, with 15 bases lining up with TRBD2. The ends lost 5 bases at V and 2 bases at J; junction bases unmatched: 2. The CDR3 runs to 16 residues. CDR1 and CDR2 from the germline V gene are SGHAT and FQNNGV. The CDR3, as DNA: TGTGCCAGCAGCGGACTAGCGGGAGGGCCCACAGATACGCAGTATTTT. It specifies CASSGLAGGPTDTQYF.